This T cell receptor (beta chain) was obtained from a study of technical replicates of blood from a handful of donors. CDR1 and CDR2 from the germline V gene are MNHEY and SVGAGI. After removal of 5 bases from V and 6 bases from J, the junction contained 7 bases not matched to a gene. This CDR3 has 15 amino acids. Clones were read by immunoSEQ multiplex PCR, and TCRdb kept only the in-frame ones, dropping some. The sample holds some 12,000 clones, around 91% seen once. The sequenced sample consisted of PBMCs. The clonotype comes from a human donor in good health. This chain joins TRBV6-5 and TRBJ2-4; 10 nucleotides agree with TRBD1. CDR3 coding DNA: TGTGCCAGCAGTACCGGGGGGACAGGGGCAAACATTCAGTACTTC. This encodes CASSTGGTGANIQYF.